This is a list of T cell receptor beta chains from one sample in a study of cytomegalovirus exposure and HLA in healthy donors. Repertoires were generated with immunoSEQ multiplex PCR, while TCRdb's copy carries only in-frame clones and drops some. The sample has about 200,000 clones, roughly 81% seen once. Sample: PBMCs. The receptors were gathered from a young woman in good health and CMV-seronegative. The CDR3 runs from the conserved cysteine through the conserved F or W. D genes are given only for firm matches. Only some rows state a clone size, as once, few, many or a class for expanded clones.

>NA|15|TRBV6-5|TRBJ2-1|NA
CASTPTGQTYNEQFF
TGTGCCAGCACCCCTACCGGACAGACGTACAATGAGCAGTTCTTC
>TRBD2|17|TRBV4-1|TRBJ2-7|NA
CASSQPLSGGRFYEQYF
TGCGCCAGCAGCCAACCCCTGAGTGGCGGGAGGTTCTACGAGCAGTACTTC
>NA|18|TRBV5-1|TRBJ2-2|NA
CASSLVAGRGRVTGELFF
TGCGCCAGCAGCTTGGTGGCAGGTCGAGGGCGGGTCACCGGGGAGCTGTTTTTT
>TRBD1|12|TRBV6-5|TRBJ2-7|few
CASSYQGQLEYF
TGTGCCAGCAGTTACCAGGGACAGCTAGAGTACTTC
>NA|13|TRBV19|TRBJ1-4|NA
CASSWSVGEKLFF
TGTGCCAGTAGTTGGTCAGTTGGTGAAAAACTGTTTTTT
>NA|14|TRBV25-1|TRBJ1-3|once
CASSGLISGNTIYF
TGTGCCAGCAGTGGACTGATCTCTGGAAACACCATATATTTT
>NA|14|TRBV7-7|TRBJ2-5|NA
CASSLGRGSETQYF
TGTGCCAGCAGCTTGGGCAGGGGTTCGGAGACCCAGTACTTC
>NA|12|TRBV6-1|TRBJ1-2|NA
CASSEGSYGYTF
TGTGCCAGCAGTGAAGGTTCTTATGGCTACACCTTC
>TRBD2|13|TRBV29-1|TRBJ2-1|NA
CSVEGLAGGIPFF
TGCAGCGTTGAAGGACTAGCGGGAGGGATCCCGTTCTTC
>NA|14|TRBV11-3|TRBJ2-7|once
CASSLVGGNYEQYF
TGTGCCAGCAGCTTAGTGGGCGGGAACTACGAGCAGTACTTC
>NA|14|TRBV25-1|TRBJ1-1|NA
CASSEPTENTEAFF
TGTGCCAGCAGTGAGCCGACAGAGAACACTGAAGCTTTCTTT
>NA|12|TRBV5-1|TRBJ1-4|once
CASSTAGGKLFF
TGCGCCAGCAGCACCGCGGGGGGAAAACTGTTTTTT
>NA|13|TRBV7-8|TRBJ1-5|NA
CASSLDRNQPQHF
TGTGCCAGCAGCCTTGACAGAAATCAGCCCCAGCATTTT
>TRBD2|16|TRBV4-1|TRBJ2-1|NA
CASSQGPAGGIYGQFF
TGCGCCAGCAGCCAAGGTCCAGCGGGGGGTATATATGGGCAGTTCTTC
>TRBD1|13|TRBV6-1|TRBJ1-1|NA
CASSAIQGPEAFF
TGTGCCAGCAGTGCAATACAGGGGCCTGAAGCTTTCTTT
>TRBD1|13|TRBV19|TRBJ1-5|NA
CASSGTANQPQHF
TGTGCCAGTAGCGGGACAGCAAATCAGCCCCAGCATTTT
>TRBD1|14|TRBV6-5|TRBJ1-6|NA
CASRAGTDNSPLHF
TGTGCCAGCAGAGCCGGGACAGATAATTCACCCCTCCACTTT
>TRBD1|14|TRBV6-1|TRBJ2-3|NA
CASSLGQGPDTQYF
TGTGCCAGCAGCCTAGGACAGGGCCCAGATACGCAGTATTTT
>NA|14|TRBV7-8|TRBJ2-7|few
CASSTSHGSYEQYF
TGTGCCAGCAGCACGAGCCACGGCTCCTACGAGCAGTACTTC
>TRBD1|14|TRBV2|TRBJ1-6|few
CASRADRVPSPLHF
TGTGCCAGCAGGGCGGACAGGGTCCCATCACCCCTCCACTTT
>NA|13|TRBV2|TRBJ1-2|NA
CASSGQVNYGYTF
TGTGCCAGCAGTGGACAGGTTAACTATGGCTACACCTTC
>NA|14|TRBV11-1|TRBJ1-2|NA
CASSGMAESYGYTF
TGTGCCAGCAGTGGCATGGCGGAATCGTATGGCTACACCTTC
>TRBD2|16|TRBV4-2|TRBJ2-3|NA
CASSQQGGGTTDTQYF
TGTGCCAGCAGCCAACAGGGCGGGGGGACCACAGATACGCAGTATTTT
>NA|14|TRBV9|TRBJ2-7|NA
CASSVASVTYEQYF
TGTGCCAGCAGCGTAGCTAGCGTGACTTACGAGCAGTACTTC
>NA|15|TRBV5-1|TRBJ1-2|NA
CASSFSTLGGYGYTF
TGCGCCAGCAGCTTTTCCACCTTGGGAGGGTATGGCTACACCTTC
>NA|17|TRBV4-1|TRBJ2-5|NA
CASSQAVSRGRQETQYF
TGCGCCAGCAGCCAAGCGGTGAGCAGGGGGAGGCAAGAGACCCAGTACTTC
>NA|15|TRBV6-1|TRBJ2-2|NA
CASSEQARGTGELFF
TGTGCCAGCAGTGAACAGGCTCGTGGCACCGGGGAGCTGTTTTTT
>TRBD2|16|TRBV5-4|TRBJ2-5|NA
CASSTAGGNIRWDQYF
TGTGCCAGCAGCACAGCGGGGGGCAACATCCGATGGGACCAGTACTTC
>NA|15|TRBV7-9|TRBJ1-6|NA
CASSLAASYNSPLHF
TGTGCCAGCAGCTTAGCGGCCTCCTATAATTCACCCCTCCACTTT
>NA|14|TRBV5-1|TRBJ2-7|NA
CASSLDSTSYEQYF
TGCGCCAGCAGCTTGGACTCAACCTCCTACGAGCAGTACTTC